The rows below give T cell receptor beta chains drawn from one sample of a study of beta chain features in type 1 diabetes. Sequencing used immunoSEQ multiplex PCR; TCRdb keeps in-frame clones, though not all of them. The data contain 40,000 to 45,000 clones, 51% of them singletons. The sample was Tregs from blood. These receptors all stem from a woman in her late teens or twenties in good health. Each CDR3 is given with its conserved first and last residue. Each record gives: clone size, V gene, D gene, J gene, CDR3 DNA, CDR3 protein. D genes are given only for firm matches. Only some rows state a clone size, as once, few, many or a class for expanded clones.

-	TRBV30	TRBD1	TRBJ1-2	TGTGCCTGGAGTTTATTACTCGGCCGGGACAGGGGTGGCTATGGCTACACCTTC	CAWSLLLGRDRGGYGYTF
-	TRBV21-1	-	TRBJ2-1	TGTGCCAGCAGCAAAGAGGGCCGACGGACCGCAGAAGGGAGTGAGCAGTTCTTC	CASSKEGRRTAEGSEQFF
once	TRBV7-7	-	TRBJ2-1	TGTGCTAGCAGCCCTGACTACGGAGGGGAGCAGTTCTTC	CASSPDYGGEQFF
-	TRBV5-1	-	TRBJ2-1	TGCGCCAGCAGCTTGCCTTTGCGGGACGGGTACGATGAGCAGTTCTTC	CASSLPLRDGYDEQFF
-	TRBV5-4	TRBD2	TRBJ2-1	TGTGCCAGCAGCCCTCCGGGGACTAGCGGCAACAATGAGCAGTTCTTC	CASSPPGTSGNNEQFF
-	TRBV28	TRBD1	TRBJ2-1	TGTGCCAGCAGATCCCGGGGACAGGGCGGAAGGGAGCAGTTCTTC	CASRSRGQGGREQFF
-	TRBV11-2	TRBD2	TRBJ2-1	TGTGCCAGCGCCCCTAGCGGGCATAATGAGCAGTTCTTC	CASAPSGHNEQFF
once	TRBV19	TRBD1	TRBJ1-4	TGTGCCAGTAGCACGGGACAGGTCTTGGAAAAACTGTTTTTT	CASSTGQVLEKLFF
-	TRBV27	TRBD2	TRBJ2-1	TGTGCCAGCAGTTTGTCTTCGGGACTAGCGGGAGGGAACTACAATGAGCAGTTCTTC	CASSLSSGLAGGNYNEQFF
-	TRBV7-2	TRBD2	TRBJ2-5	TGTGCCAGCAGCCTCAGAGGAGCGGGAGGGCCGGGACAAGAGACCCAGTACTTC	CASSLRGAGGPGQETQYF
few	TRBV7-3	TRBD1	TRBJ2-2	TGTGCCAGCAGCTTAACTGGACAGGGGAGTAGGAACGGGGAGCTGTTTTTT	CASSLTGQGSRNGELFF
-	TRBV27	TRBD1	TRBJ1-2	TGTGCCAGCAGTTTAGACAGGGGGCATAACTATGGCTACACCTTC	CASSLDRGHNYGYTF
-	TRBV14	-	TRBJ2-3	TGTGCCAGCAGCATGGCTCAAGAAACAGATACGCAGTATTTT	CASSMAQETDTQYF
-	TRBV19	TRBD2	TRBJ2-1	TGTGCCAGTAGATGGGGGACTAGCGGGAAGAATGAGCAGTTCTTC	CASRWGTSGKNEQFF
-	TRBV19	TRBD1	TRBJ1-1	TGTGCCAGTAGTATATCAGGACAGGGAGGCAAAGGTACTGAAGCTTTCTTT	CASSISGQGGKGTEAFF
-	TRBV4-1	-	TRBJ2-5	TGCGCCAGCAGCCAAGTACAGAACCAAGAGACCCAGTACTTC	CASSQVQNQETQYF
-	TRBV7-9	-	TRBJ1-3	TGTGCCAGCAGCTTAGGCCCCCACAGTATTGCGGGAAACACCATATATTTT	CASSLGPHSIAGNTIYF
-	TRBV6-5	TRBD1	TRBJ2-3	TGTGCCAGCACCAAAACGACAGGGCTGGAGTATTTT	CASTKTTGLEYF
-	TRBV7-3	TRBD1	TRBJ2-5	TGTGCCAGCAGCTTACTTGGACAGGGGCAGGAGACCCAGTACTTC	CASSLLGQGQETQYF
-	TRBV30	TRBD1	TRBJ1-4	TGTGCCTGGAGTGTAAGAGGGGGCGGACAAAAACTGTTTTTT	CAWSVRGGGQKLFF
-	TRBV5-4	-	TRBJ2-5	TGTGCCAGCAGCAAACGACAGGGGACTAGCGAGACCCAGTACTTC	CASSKRQGTSETQYF
-	TRBV28	TRBD2	TRBJ2-3	TGTGCCAGCAGTTTCGAAATTCTGCGGGAGGATCCTACGCAGTATTTT	CASSFEILREDPTQYF
few	TRBV18	TRBD1	TRBJ2-7	TGTGCCAGCTCACGGGACAGGGCAGAAGGGGAGCAGTACTTC	CASSRDRAEGEQYF
-	TRBV5-4	-	TRBJ2-7	TGTGCCAGCAGGCGGGACTCTTCCGAGCAGTACTTC	CASRRDSSEQYF
-	TRBV10-1	-	TRBJ2-7	TGCGCCAGCAGTGGAGGCATAACCTACGAGCAGTACTTC	CASSGGITYEQYF
-	TRBV29-1	-	TRBJ2-3	TGCAGCGTTGTTCCCAATGCCGCTCAGGGGGATACGCAGTATTTT	CSVVPNAAQGDTQYF
-	TRBV7-8	-	TRBJ2-5	TGTGCCAGCAGCTCCCCGTCCGGTGGAGAGACCCAGTACTTC	CASSSPSGGETQYF
-	TRBV11-1	-	TRBJ2-7	TGTGCCAGCAGCTGGCAACCTGGCGGGACCTACGAGCAGTACTTC	CASSWQPGGTYEQYF
few	TRBV5-1	TRBD1	TRBJ2-2	TGCGCCAGCAGCTCGACAGGGGCGAACACCGGGGAGCTGTTTTTT	CASSSTGANTGELFF
-	TRBV28	TRBD1	TRBJ2-1	TGTGCCAGCAGTTTGCAAGGACAGGGGGCAGGAAATGAGCAGTTCTTC	CASSLQGQGAGNEQFF
few	TRBV19	-	TRBJ2-3	TGTGCCAGTACCCGTGACAGCCTGTCTCCGCAGTATTTT	CASTRDSLSPQYF
-	TRBV30	TRBD1	TRBJ2-6	TGTGCCTGGGACCGACAGGGTTCACGGTCTGGGGCCAACGTCCTGACTTTC	CAWDRQGSRSGANVLTF
-	TRBV4-3	TRBD1	TRBJ1-4	TGCGCCAGCAGCCAACACGGGACAGGGAGTGAAAAACTGTTTTTT	CASSQHGTGSEKLFF
few	TRBV27	TRBD2	TRBJ2-7	TGTGCCAGCAGGCTCCTTGGCGGGAGGAGCTCCTACGAGCAGTACTTC	CASRLLGGRSSYEQYF
once	TRBV29-1	TRBD1	TRBJ2-7	TGCAGCGCACAACAGGGGGCCTCCTACGAGCAGTACTTC	CSAQQGASYEQYF
-	TRBV27	TRBD2	TRBJ2-1	TGTGCCAGCAGTTCCAAACCCCCCGGACTAGCGGGAGGGAACTACAATGAGCAGTTCTTC	CASSSKPPGLAGGNYNEQFF
-	TRBV14	TRBD2	TRBJ2-5	TGTGCCAGCAGCCTTGACGCGGGGGGGGAGACCCAGTACTTC	CASSLDAGGETQYF
-	TRBV30	-	TRBJ2-1	TGTGCCTGGAGTAGACTTAGCCCCGTGATCTCCTACAATGAGCAGTTCTTC	CAWSRLSPVISYNEQFF
-	TRBV7-2	-	TRBJ2-6	TGTGCCAGCAGCTTAGCGAGGGCTGGGGCCAACGTCCTGACTTTC	CASSLARAGANVLTF
-	TRBV7-2	-	TRBJ2-7	TGTGCCAGCAACCCAGGAAGCCAGACCTACGAGCAGTACTTC	CASNPGSQTYEQYF
-	TRBV2	TRBD2	TRBJ2-5	TGTGCCAGCAGTGAAGTGGTAGCGGGAGAGACCCAGTACTTC	CASSEVVAGETQYF
-	TRBV7-2	TRBD1	TRBJ1-6	TGTGCCAGCAGTCCCGGGACAGGGTCCCGACATCTCCACTTT	CASSPGTGSRHLHF
-	TRBV28	TRBD1	TRBJ2-7	TGTGCCAGCAGTTTATTTCCAATTTCACACCGCATGACCAGGGGGAAACCCTACGAGCAGTACTTC	CASSLFPISHRMTRGKPYEQYF
once	TRBV29-1	TRBD2	TRBJ2-5	TGCAGCGTTGAAGGGCGGGAGAAAGAGACCCAGTACTTC	CSVEGREKETQYF
-	TRBV27	TRBD1	TRBJ2-7	TGTGCCAGCAGGTGGGACAGGAGCTCCTACGAGCAGTACTTC	CASRWDRSSYEQYF
-	TRBV13	-	TRBJ2-5	TGTGCCAGCAGCCGCCCTCTCGGGACCCAGTACTTC	CASSRPLGTQYF
-	TRBV7-2	TRBD2	TRBJ2-5	TGTGCCAGCAGCCAAACTAGCGGGAACCAAGAGACCCAGTACTTC	CASSQTSGNQETQYF